This is a list of T cell receptor beta chains from one sample in a study of shared clonotypes between healthy human individuals. Generated by immunoSEQ multiplex PCR, the TCRdb table keeps only in-frame clones and is missing some. This sample has around 1,900,000 clones, with about 94% found just once. Sequencing was carried out using naive CD8+ T cells from PBMCs. The receptors here all came from a man aged 18-30 years in good health. Some clones in this sample may be carry-over from other donors' samples. Both conserved end residues are part of each CDR3. A D gene is named only where the DNA matches it firmly. For some rows the clone size is stated as once, few or many, or as a class when expanded; others skip it.

>15|TRBV9|TRBD2|TRBJ2-5|-
TGTGCCAGCAACCGAGGGACTACTCTCCAAGAGACCCAGTACTTC
CASNRGTTLQETQYF
>15|TRBV7-3|-|TRBJ1-1|-
TGTGCCAGCAGCTTAGTAGTGGGTCGGGGAACTGAAGCTTTCTTT
CASSLVVGRGTEAFF
>15|TRBV19|-|TRBJ1-1|-
TGTGCCAGTAGTATAGATGCAGAACCGAACACTGAAGCTTTCTTT
CASSIDAEPNTEAFF
>17|TRBV4-3|TRBD1|TRBJ1-5|-
TGCGCCAGCAGCCAAGTTGCAGGGGGAGACGTCAATCAGCCCCAGCATTTT
CASSQVAGGDVNQPQHF
>18|TRBV7-8|TRBD2|TRBJ2-7|-
TGTGCCAGCAGCTTAGCTCTAGCGGGAGATGGAGGGGGCTACGAGCAGTACTTC
CASSLALAGDGGGYEQYF
>15|TRBV9|TRBD2|TRBJ2-1|-
TGTGCCAGCAGCGTCGAGGGGACTAGCTTGGGTGAGCAGTTCTTC
CASSVEGTSLGEQFF
>15|TRBV27|TRBD1|TRBJ2-1|once
TGTGCCAGCAGTCCCCGGACAGGGCGAGGCAATGAGCAGTTCTTC
CASSPRTGRGNEQFF
>16|TRBV19|-|TRBJ2-1|-
TGTGCCAGTAGTATAGAGCACAGGGTGCGATACAATGAGCAGTTCTTC
CASSIEHRVRYNEQFF
>19|TRBV28|-|TRBJ2-5|-
TGTGCCAGCAGTTCGAACTCCCTGCAACCGACAGGGACTGGGAAGACCCAGTACTTC
CASSSNSLQPTGTGKTQYF
>19|TRBV7-2|TRBD2|TRBJ2-7|-
TGTGCCAGCAGCTTTGCTAGCGGAGACTTGGGGGAAAGCTCCTACGAGCAGTACTTC
CASSFASGDLGESSYEQYF
>12|TRBV11-2|-|TRBJ2-7|-
TGTGCCAGCAGCTTAGGGACAGCGGAGCAGTACTTC
CASSLGTAEQYF
>13|TRBV13|-|TRBJ2-1|-
TGTGCCAGCAGCTGGGGATGGGACAATGAGCAGTTCTTC
CASSWGWDNEQFF
>15|TRBV7-2|-|TRBJ1-1|-
TGTGCCAGCAGCTTACATGGGGAGATGAACACTGAAGCTTTCTTT
CASSLHGEMNTEAFF
>14|TRBV28|TRBD2|TRBJ2-7|once
TGTGCCAGCAGTGGGACTAGCAGGAACTACGAGCAGTACTTC
CASSGTSRNYEQYF
>17|TRBV9|-|TRBJ2-2|-
TGTGCCAGCAGCGAAACGGGCGTAACCGCGAACACCGGGGAGCTGTTTTTT
CASSETGVTANTGELFF
>16|TRBV7-2|TRBD1|TRBJ2-2|-
TGTGCCAGCAGCTTAGCTAGGCAGGGGGCGGTCGGGGAGCTGTTTTTT
CASSLARQGAVGELFF
>15|TRBV6-1|TRBD2|TRBJ2-1|-
TGTGCCAGCAGTGGCAGACTAGCGGGGGTCAATGAGCAGTTCTTC
CASSGRLAGVNEQFF
>14|TRBV5-4|-|TRBJ1-2|-
TGTGCCAGCAGCGAGTCGATCCGGGCCAGTGGCTACACCTTC
CASSESIRASGYTF
>13|TRBV28|TRBD2|TRBJ2-1|-
TGTGCCGGAGCGGGAGTCTCCTACAATGAGCAGTTCTTC
CAGAGVSYNEQFF
>14|TRBV11-1|TRBD1|TRBJ2-7|-
TGTGCCAGCAGCGGGGACAGGGTGTCCTACGAGCAGTACTTC
CASSGDRVSYEQYF
>16|TRBV7-7|-|TRBJ2-1|-
TGTGCCAGCAGCTTAGAATACAGTTTCCCCGGGGGTGAGCAGTTCTTC
CASSLEYSFPGGEQFF
>18|TRBV7-9|-|TRBJ2-3|-
TGTGCCAGCAGCTTAGGCCTGGGGGGCGATACTAGCACAGATACGCAGTATTTT
CASSLGLGGDTSTDTQYF
>16|TRBV4-1|TRBD2|TRBJ2-3|-
TGCGCCAGCAGCCAGAACCGGGCGGCGGGAGTGGATACGCAGTATTTT
CASSQNRAAGVDTQYF
>16|TRBV27|TRBD2|TRBJ2-3|-
TGTGCCAGCAGTTTATACCCTAGCGGGAGCGCAGATACGCAGTATTTT
CASSLYPSGSADTQYF
>14|TRBV5-6|-|TRBJ1-2|-
TGTGCCAGCAGCGAGGGGGGGTCCCACTATGGCTACACCTTC
CASSEGGSHYGYTF
>14|TRBV6-5|-|TRBJ2-7|-
TGTGCCAGCAGTCGTGGACAGACCGCCTACGAGCAGTACTTC
CASSRGQTAYEQYF
>13|TRBV28|-|TRBJ1-1|few
TGTGCCAGCAGCCACCGGGGGAACACTGAAGCTTTCTTT
CASSHRGNTEAFF
>16|TRBV14|TRBD2|TRBJ2-7|-
TGTGCCAGCAGCCATTGGGCTAGCGGGAACTCCTACGAGCAGTACTTC
CASSHWASGNSYEQYF
>16|TRBV14|TRBD1|TRBJ2-1|-
TGTGCCAGCAGCCTAAACCCGGGACAGGCGAACAATGAGCAGTTCTTC
CASSLNPGQANNEQFF
>15|TRBV29-1|-|TRBJ2-7|-
TGCAGCGTTGAACTTCCGGGCCCGAACGAGGGCGAGCAGTACTTC
CSVELPGPNEGEQYF
>12|TRBV29-1|-|TRBJ2-7|-
TGCAGCGTTGAACTAGGTCGCTACGAGCAGTACTTC
CSVELGRYEQYF
>13|TRBV6-5|-|TRBJ1-1|-
TGTGCCAGCAAAGGTTCGTTTGGCACTGAAGCTTTCTTT
CASKGSFGTEAFF
>12|TRBV5-6|-|TRBJ2-7|-
TGTGCCAGCAGCCCGGGACAATACGAGCAGTACTTC
CASSPGQYEQYF
>14|TRBV19|-|TRBJ2-1|-
TGTGCCAGTAGCTACAGGGGGGGGACCCATGAGCAGTTCTTC
CASSYRGGTHEQFF
>20|TRBV6-1|TRBD2|TRBJ2-3|-
TGTGCCAGCAGTGATAGGGGGGAGGGGGTAGCGGGAGGTTTAGCAGATACGCAGTATTTT
CASSDRGEGVAGGLADTQYF
>16|TRBV5-1|TRBD2|TRBJ2-7|-
TGCGCCAGCAGGGTGGGACTAGCGGAAGGCTCCTACGAGCAGTACTTC
CASRVGLAEGSYEQYF
>16|TRBV11-2|-|TRBJ2-7|-
TGTGCCAGCAGTATGTCTCAGACGGGATTGGGCGGCGAGCAGTACTTC
CASSMSQTGLGGEQYF
>17|TRBV2|TRBD2|TRBJ2-5|-
TGTGCCAGCAGTGACGCGGCGGGAGAATGGGGGAGGGAGACCCAGTACTTC
CASSDAAGEWGRETQYF
>13|TRBV29-1|-|TRBJ2-3|-
TGCAGCGCGTCGGGCGGGAGCACAGATACGCAGTATTTT
CSASGGSTDTQYF
>14|TRBV5-4|TRBD2|TRBJ2-2|-
TGTGCCAGCAGCTTTATCGGGGGGTCCGGGGAGCTGTTTTTT
CASSFIGGSGELFF
>14|TRBV30|TRBD2|TRBJ2-1|-
TGTGCCTGGAGCGCCGAGGCGGGAGGGGTTGAGCAGTTCTTC
CAWSAEAGGVEQFF
>12|TRBV14|-|TRBJ2-5|-
TGTGCCAGCAGCCAAGTTTGGGAGACCCAGTACTTC
CASSQVWETQYF
>16|TRBV6-6|-|TRBJ2-4|-
TGTGCCAGCAGTCGCAAGACAGGAGCCATCGGGGACATTCAGTACTTC
CASSRKTGAIGDIQYF
>11|TRBV10-1|TRBD1|TRBJ1-3|-
TGCGCCAGCAGGGAGAGACAGGGGAAGCGTTTT
CASRERQGKRF
>14|TRBV19|-|TRBJ1-5|-
TGTGCCAGTAGTATATGGTCCGGCAATCAGCCCCAGCATTTT
CASSIWSGNQPQHF
>17|TRBV7-3|-|TRBJ2-3|once
TGTGCCAGCAGCTTAATGGACCCGAAGGACACCACAGATACGCAGTATTTT
CASSLMDPKDTTDTQYF
>14|TRBV19|TRBD1|TRBJ1-1|-
TGTGCCAGTAGTATGCGAGGGGGCATCACTGAAGCTTTCTTT
CASSMRGGITEAFF
>12|TRBV28|-|TRBJ2-1|-
TGTGCCAGCACCAACCGAAGGGGTGAGCAGTTCTTC
CASTNRRGEQFF
>17|TRBV6-4|-|TRBJ2-7|-
TGTGCCAGCAGAAATTGGGTCCGACTAGTGCTAATCCACGAGCAGTACTTC
CASRNWVRLVLIHEQYF
>16|TRBV7-6|-|TRBJ2-5|-
TGTGCCAGCAGCCCAGATGGGGGGATGCTAAAAGAGACCCAGTACTTC
CASSPDGGMLKETQYF
>16|TRBV7-9|-|TRBJ2-1|-
TGTGCCAGCAGCCCGGAGCTAGCGCTGGCCTACAATGAGCAGTTCTTC
CASSPELALAYNEQFF
>18|TRBV28|TRBD2|TRBJ2-1|-
TGTGCCAGCAGTTCGCCTCGGGCGGGAGCGGGGGAAGGGCATGAGCAGTTCTTC
CASSSPRAGAGEGHEQFF
>14|TRBV15|TRBD1|TRBJ2-5|-
TGTGCCACCAGCAGACCCCACAGGGGCGAGACCCAGTACTTC
CATSRPHRGETQYF
>13|TRBV30|-|TRBJ2-1|-
TGTGCCTGGAGTGTACAGGCGGGGAATGAGCAGTTCTTC
CAWSVQAGNEQFF
>19|TRBV2|TRBD2|TRBJ2-1|-
TGTGCCAGCAGAGCCGGGACTAGCGGGAGTTATAGCTCCTACAATGAGCAGTTCTTC
CASRAGTSGSYSSYNEQFF